Each of the 3 T cell receptor beta chains below was sequenced from the same sample in a study of cytomegalovirus exposure and HLA in healthy donors. This PCR relied on a set of 60 Vbeta primers and 13 Jbeta primers. Some clones are missing from TCRdb's copy, which holds only in-frame ones; the method was immunoSEQ multiplex PCR. Seen here are about 200,000 clones, more than 9.5% observed once, and the top ten hold about 8%. Sequencing input: PBMCs. The receptors originated from a man aged 50 to 59 in good health and CMV-seropositive.

This clone has more than one count but fewer than ten. V gene TRBV19 combines with J gene TRBJ2-5, with 10 bases identical to TRBD1. Germline CDR1 is LNHDA and CDR2 is SQIVND (reference sequence). V was clipped by 6 bases and J by 6 bases; unmatched bases: 13. This CDR3 is built from 16 residues. For the CDR3, the DNA is TGTGCCAGTAGCAATTACGGGACAGGGGATCGGAAGACCCAGTACTTC. Its protein is CASSNYGTGDRKTQYF.

The sample holds a few counts of this clone. The chain uses TRBV4-3 and TRBJ1-1; D ambiguous. CDR1 is LGHNA, CDR2 YSLEER, per germline. V was pared by 4 bases and J by 0 bases, with 9 bases between. This CDR3 spans 14 amino acids. CDR3 region: CASSPGPMNTEAFF. For the CDR3, the DNA is TGCGCCAGCAGCCCAGGTCCCATGAACACTGAAGCTTTCTTT.

The J gene is TRBJ2-7, the V gene TRBV28, with 9 bases fitting TRBD1. This CDR3 is built from 14 residues. Losses at the gene ends were 5 bases for V and 6 bases for J; bases not matched to a gene: 8. Germline V lookup: CDR1 MDHEN, CDR2 SYDVKM. The CDR3 DNA follows: TGTGCCAGCAGTCCCGGGGACAGGGTCGGCGAGCAGTACGTC. The encoded protein is CASSPGDRVGEQYV.